This record looks at one T cell receptor beta chain sequence and its context. PCR employed 60 Vbeta and 13 Jbeta primers. TCRdb's table, derived via immunoSEQ multiplex PCR, lists solely in-frame clones and lacks some. The profile shows 55,000 to 85,000 clones, about 84% of them singletons. The germline CDR1 and CDR2 sequences are LNHNV and YYDKDF (reference sequence). Trimming took 0 bases from V and 0 from J, leaving 6 bases between them. The CDR3 covers 16 residues. This sample is part of a study of cytomegalovirus exposure and HLA in healthy donors. The receptor was derived from a man in his late teens or twenties in good health and CMV-seropositive. The sequenced sample consisted of PBMCs. V gene TRBV15 combines with J gene TRBJ2-6; D gene ambiguous. DNA for the CDR3: TGTGCCACCAGCAGAGATAGCAACTCTGGGGCCAACGTCCTGACTTTC. Translated, it gives CATSRDSNSGANVLTF.